A selection of T cell receptor beta chains follows, all from one sample in a study of T cell repertoires in cytomegalovirus infection. TCRdb processed the reads anew with MiXCR; each CDR3 protein has one entry. This table holds about 450,000 distinct CDR3 sequences, approximately 33% found once. What was sequenced was PBMCs. These receptors all come from a human donor in good health (CMV status not recorded). Some clones in this sample may be carry-over from other donors' samples. CDR3s include the opening cysteine and the closing phenylalanine or tryptophan. The D gene is left open where the match is weak. Clone size is given for some rows only: seen once, a few or many times, or a class if the clone is expanded.

D gene: NA; V gene: TRBV2; clone size: once; J gene: TRBJ2-7; CDR3 protein: CASCRDRSYEQYF; CDR3 DNA: TGTGCCAGCTGCCGGGACCGCTCCTACGAGCAGTACTTC
D gene: NA; V gene: TRBV24-1; clone size: NA; J gene: TRBJ2-1; CDR3 protein: CATSDLDEGAQFF; CDR3 DNA: TGTGCCACCAGTGATTTAGATGAAGGGGCTCAGTTCTTC
D gene: TRBD1; V gene: TRBV7-6; clone size: NA; J gene: TRBJ1-2; CDR3 protein: CASSLGTGAGTLLGYTF; CDR3 DNA: TGTGCCAGCAGCTTAGGAACAGGGGCCGGAACCCTACTTGGCTACACCTTC
D gene: NA; V gene: TRBV19; clone size: many; J gene: TRBJ1-2; CDR3 protein: CASSQGSAYGYTF; CDR3 DNA: TGTGCCAGTAGCCAGGGGTCAGCCTATGGCTACACCTTC
D gene: NA; V gene: TRBV7-2; clone size: few; J gene: TRBJ2-7; CDR3 protein: CASSQGAGGLLKQYF; CDR3 DNA: TGTGCCAGCAGCCAGGGGGCGGGGGGCCTCCTCAAGCAGTACTTC
D gene: NA; V gene: TRBV7-2; clone size: many; J gene: TRBJ1-5; CDR3 protein: CASSLYASNSNQPQHF; CDR3 DNA: TGTGCCAGCAGCTTATACGCCAGCAATAGCAATCAGCCCCAGCATTTT
D gene: NA; V gene: TRBV7-2; clone size: NA; J gene: TRBJ2-3; CDR3 protein: CAWSPVGASGGYTQYF; CDR3 DNA: TGTGCCTGGAGCCCCGTGGGGGCTAGTGGTGGTTATACGCAGTATTTT
D gene: NA; V gene: TRBV14; clone size: NA; J gene: TRBJ1-6; CDR3 protein: CASSQRQTYNSPLHF; CDR3 DNA: TGTGCCAGCAGCCAAAGACAGACCTATAATTCACCCCTCCACTTT
D gene: NA; V gene: TRBV6-6; clone size: NA; J gene: TRBJ2-3; CDR3 protein: CASRQTGEGRADTQYF; CDR3 DNA: TGTGCCAGCAGGCAGACAGGGGAGGGTCGCGCAGATACGCAGTATTTT
D gene: TRBD2; V gene: TRBV6-5; clone size: few; J gene: TRBJ2-1; CDR3 protein: CASSSSTRGQRGAYNEQFF; CDR3 DNA: TGTGCCAGCAGTTCCTCCACCCGGGGTCAGCGGGGGGCTTACAATGAGCAGTTCTTC
D gene: NA; V gene: TRBV14; clone size: NA; J gene: TRBJ2-1; CDR3 protein: CASSHNGLEQFF; CDR3 DNA: TGTGCCAGCAGCCATAACGGGCTGGAGCAGTTCTTC
D gene: NA; V gene: TRBV30; clone size: few; J gene: TRBJ2-5; CDR3 protein: CAWSVRGGIKTQYF; CDR3 DNA: TGTGCCTGGAGTGTCAGGGGGGGGATCAAGACCCAGTACTTC
D gene: NA; V gene: TRBV18; clone size: few; J gene: TRBJ1-1; CDR3 protein: CASSPISGDTEAFF; CDR3 DNA: TGTGCCAGCTCACCCATCTCAGGGGACACTGAAGCTTTCTTT
D gene: NA; V gene: TRBV11-1; clone size: once; J gene: TRBJ1-1; CDR3 protein: CASSLAGRSTDAFF; CDR3 DNA: TGTGCCAGCAGCCTAGCGGGGAGAAGCACTGACGCTTTCTTT
D gene: TRBD1; V gene: TRBV6-1; clone size: few; J gene: TRBJ2-5; CDR3 protein: CASSAPFSGQGKETQYF; CDR3 DNA: TGTGCCAGCAGTGCCCCCTTCTCCGGACAGGGGAAAGAGACCCAGTACTTC
D gene: NA; V gene: TRBV7-3; clone size: NA; J gene: TRBJ2-6; CDR3 protein: CASSQGAGTGANVLTF; CDR3 DNA: TGTGCCAGCAGCCAAGGGGCCGGGACTGGGGCCAACGTCCTGACTTTC
D gene: TRBD1; V gene: TRBV30; clone size: NA; J gene: TRBJ2-2; CDR3 protein: CAWKRQGTGELFF; CDR3 DNA: TGTGCCTGGAAACGACAGGGCACCGGGGAGCTGTTTTTT
D gene: NA; V gene: TRBV6-5; clone size: NA; J gene: TRBJ1-2; CDR3 protein: CASTEGSQTGLPNYGYTF; CDR3 DNA: TGTGCCAGCACCGAGGGGAGCCAGACAGGACTTCCTAACTATGGCTACACCTTC
D gene: NA; V gene: TRBV6-6; clone size: few; J gene: TRBJ1-1; CDR3 protein: CASSYIRDTEAFF; CDR3 DNA: TGTGCCAGCAGTTACATCAGGGACACTGAAGCTTTCTTT
D gene: TRBD2; V gene: TRBV15; clone size: NA; J gene: TRBJ2-7; CDR3 protein: CATSRDRRDYGRYEQYF; CDR3 DNA: TGTGCCACCAGCAGAGATCGGAGGGACTATGGTCGATACGAGCAGTACTTC
D gene: NA; V gene: TRBV6-6; clone size: NA; J gene: TRBJ2-5; CDR3 protein: CASSYSISGPQETQYF; CDR3 DNA: TGTGCCAGCAGTTACTCGATATCAGGTCCCCAAGAGACCCAGTACTTC
D gene: TRBD2; V gene: TRBV5-1; clone size: NA; J gene: TRBJ2-4; CDR3 protein: CASSLGLAGGKAKNIQYF; CDR3 DNA: TGCGCCAGCAGCTTGGGACTAGCGGGGGGGAAAGCCAAAAACATTCAGTACTTC
D gene: NA; V gene: TRBV20-1; clone size: once; J gene: TRBJ2-3; CDR3 protein: CSAPAETSTDTQYF; CDR3 DNA: TGCAGTGCTCCAGCGGAAACTAGCACAGATACGCAGTATTTT
D gene: TRBD2; V gene: TRBV6-5; clone size: few; J gene: TRBJ2-7; CDR3 protein: CASSYSLAGGAYEQYF; CDR3 DNA: TGTGCCAGCAGTTACAGTCTAGCGGGGGGCGCCTACGAGCAGTACTTC
D gene: NA; V gene: TRBV6-5; clone size: few; J gene: TRBJ1-5; CDR3 protein: CASRRGRLQPQHF; CDR3 DNA: TGTGCCAGCAGAAGAGGTAGGCTCCAGCCCCAGCATTTT
D gene: NA; V gene: TRBV10-2; clone size: NA; J gene: TRBJ1-1; CDR3 protein: CASSEPSGQLNTEAFF; CDR3 DNA: TGCGCCAGCAGTGAGCCATCTGGACAGTTAAACACTGAAGCTTTCTTT
D gene: TRBD1; V gene: TRBV20-1; clone size: NA; J gene: TRBJ2-3; CDR3 protein: CSAKPGQGRTDTQYF; CDR3 DNA: TGCAGTGCAAAGCCGGGACAGGGTCGCACAGATACGCAGTATTTT
D gene: TRBD2; V gene: TRBV6-5; clone size: few; J gene: TRBJ2-2; CDR3 protein: CATKTSGVSDGELFF; CDR3 DNA: TGTGCCACCAAGACTAGCGGGGTTTCTGACGGGGAGCTGTTTTTT
D gene: TRBD1; V gene: TRBV5-1; clone size: NA; J gene: TRBJ2-5; CDR3 protein: CASSFSQGASGETQYF; CDR3 DNA: TGCGCCAGCAGCTTCTCTCAGGGGGCATCAGGCGAGACCCAGTACTTC
D gene: NA; V gene: TRBV2; clone size: few; J gene: TRBJ2-2; CDR3 protein: CASSEARGSTGELFF; CDR3 DNA: TGTGCCAGCAGTGAGGCCAGGGGATCCACCGGGGAGCTGTTTTTT
D gene: NA; V gene: TRBV6-6; clone size: few; J gene: TRBJ2-2; CDR3 protein: CASSVSPNTGELFF; CDR3 DNA: TGTGCCAGCAGTGTGTCACCCAACACCGGGGAGCTGTTTTTT
D gene: NA; V gene: TRBV11-2; clone size: NA; J gene: TRBJ2-1; CDR3 protein: CASSLAGHPYNEQFF; CDR3 DNA: TGTGCCAGCAGCTTAGCCGGTCACCCCTACAATGAGCAGTTCTTC
D gene: TRBD1; V gene: TRBV19; clone size: few; J gene: TRBJ1-1; CDR3 protein: CASSHRGGTEAFF; CDR3 DNA: TGTGCCAGTAGTCACAGGGGTGGCACTGAAGCTTTCTTT
D gene: NA; V gene: TRBV5-6; clone size: NA; J gene: TRBJ1-4; CDR3 protein: CASHGAGTATNEKLFF; CDR3 DNA: TGTGCCAGCCACGGAGCAGGGACTGCAACTAATGAAAAACTGTTTTTT
D gene: NA; V gene: TRBV28; clone size: NA; J gene: TRBJ1-2; CDR3 protein: CATAQDYGYTF; CDR3 DNA: TGTGCCACAGCCCAGGACTATGGCTACACCTTC
D gene: NA; V gene: TRBV5-8; clone size: NA; J gene: TRBJ1-5; CDR3 protein: CASSPGRTAHNQPQHF; CDR3 DNA: TGTGCCAGCAGCCCCGGGAGGACAGCGCACAATCAGCCCCAGCATTTT
D gene: NA; V gene: TRBV27; clone size: few; J gene: TRBJ1-5; CDR3 protein: CASSSGTTNQPQHF; CDR3 DNA: TGTGCCAGCAGTTCCGGGACAACCAATCAGCCCCAGCATTTT
D gene: TRBD1; V gene: TRBV12-3/TRBV12-4; clone size: many; J gene: TRBJ2-5; CDR3 protein: CASSSDRALQETQYF; CDR3 DNA: TGTGCCAGCAGTTCCGACAGGGCCCTACAAGAGACCCAGTACTTC
D gene: NA; V gene: TRBV7-6; clone size: many; J gene: TRBJ1-3; CDR3 protein: CASSLGGTFSGNTIYF; CDR3 DNA: TGTGCCAGCAGCTTAGGTGGCACCTTCTCTGGAAACACCATATATTTT
D gene: NA; V gene: TRBV12-3/TRBV12-4; clone size: NA; J gene: TRBJ2-6; CDR3 protein: CASNLSGANVLTF; CDR3 DNA: TGTGCCAGCAATCTCTCTGGGGCCAACGTCCTGACTTTC
D gene: NA; V gene: TRBV20-1; clone size: NA; J gene: TRBJ1-5; CDR3 protein: CSGRADLNQPQHF; CDR3 DNA: TGCAGTGGAAGGGCAGACCTCAATCAGCCCCAGCATTTT
D gene: NA; V gene: TRBV7-9; clone size: few; J gene: TRBJ2-7; CDR3 protein: CASSLRDPMGEQYF; CDR3 DNA: TGTGCCAGCAGCTTAAGGGATCCGATGGGCGAGCAGTACTTC
D gene: NA; V gene: TRBV20-1; clone size: few; J gene: TRBJ2-7; CDR3 protein: CSARGGTSYEQYF; CDR3 DNA: TGCAGTGCTAGGGGCGGAACATCCTACGAGCAGTACTTC
D gene: NA; V gene: TRBV27; clone size: NA; J gene: TRBJ1-1; CDR3 protein: CASSPDIPGVNTEAFF; CDR3 DNA: TGTGCCAGCAGTCCCGACATACCAGGGGTTAACACTGAAGCTTTCTTT
D gene: TRBD2; V gene: TRBV7-6; clone size: NA; J gene: TRBJ2-7; CDR3 protein: CARSPQSGGSYEQYF; CDR3 DNA: TGTGCCAGAAGCCCTCAGTCGGGAGGTTCCTACGAGCAGTACTTC
D gene: NA; V gene: TRBV5-4; clone size: NA; J gene: TRBJ1-2; CDR3 protein: CASSLSLSGSYGYTF; CDR3 DNA: TGTGCCAGCAGCTTGTCTTTGTCAGGGTCCTATGGCTACACCTTC
D gene: NA; V gene: TRBV7-9; clone size: NA; J gene: TRBJ2-2; CDR3 protein: CASSLVNGELFF; CDR3 DNA: TGTGCCAGCAGCTTAGTGAACGGGGAGCTGTTTTTT
D gene: TRBD1; V gene: TRBV7-2; clone size: many; J gene: TRBJ1-2; CDR3 protein: CASSNRQGHYGYTF; CDR3 DNA: TGTGCCAGCAGCAATAGACAGGGCCACTATGGCTACACCTTC